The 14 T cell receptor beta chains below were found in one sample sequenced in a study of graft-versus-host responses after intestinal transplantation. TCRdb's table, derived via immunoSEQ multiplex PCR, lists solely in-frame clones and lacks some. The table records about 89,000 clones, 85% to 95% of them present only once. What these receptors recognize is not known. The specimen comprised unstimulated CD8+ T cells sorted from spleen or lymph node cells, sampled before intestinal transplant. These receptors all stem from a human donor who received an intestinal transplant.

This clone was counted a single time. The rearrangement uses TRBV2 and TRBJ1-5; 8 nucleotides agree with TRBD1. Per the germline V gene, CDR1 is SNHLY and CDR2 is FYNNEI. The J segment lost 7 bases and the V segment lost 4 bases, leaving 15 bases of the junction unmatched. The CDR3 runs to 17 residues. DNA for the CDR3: TGTGCCAGCAGTGTTTGGGACAGGCTAAATGGGGGGCAGCCCCAGCATTTT. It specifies CASSVWDRLNGGQPQHF. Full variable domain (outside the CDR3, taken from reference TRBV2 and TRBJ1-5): EPEVTQTPSHQVTQMGQEVILRCVPISNHLYFYWYRQILGQKVEFLVSFYNNEISEKSEIFDDQFSVERPDGSNFTLKIRSTKLEDSAMYFCASSVWDRLNGGQPQHFGDGTRLSIL.

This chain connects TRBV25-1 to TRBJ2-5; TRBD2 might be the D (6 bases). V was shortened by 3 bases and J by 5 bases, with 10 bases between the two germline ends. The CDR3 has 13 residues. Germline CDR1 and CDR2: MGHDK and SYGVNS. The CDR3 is CASSDGGEETQYF. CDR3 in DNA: TGTGCCAGCAGTGACGGGGGAGAGGAGACCCAGTACTTC.

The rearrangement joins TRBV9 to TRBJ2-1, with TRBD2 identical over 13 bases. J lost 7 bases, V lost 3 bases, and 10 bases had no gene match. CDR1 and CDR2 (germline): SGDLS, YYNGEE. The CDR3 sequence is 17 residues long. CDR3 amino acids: CASSDRVTSGGVNEQFF. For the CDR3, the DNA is TGTGCCAGCAGCGACCGAGTAACTAGCGGGGGGGTAAATGAGCAGTTCTTC.

The CDR3 DNA reads TGTGCCAGCAGCTTCGGGGGGGAAGGAGATACGCAGTATTTT. It translates to CASSFGGEGDTQYF. The chain joins TRBV7-9 to TRBJ2-3; 8 positions agree with TRBD2. Germline CDR1 and CDR2: SEHNR and FQNEAQ (reference sequence). The CDR3 totals 14 residues. V shed 3 bases, J shed 5 bases, and the junction held 4 bases outside the gene matches. Supplemented by reference TRBV7-9 and TRBJ2-3, the full variable domain reads DTGVSQNPRHKITKRGQNVTFRCDPISEHNRLYWYRQTLGQGPEFLTYFQNEAQLEKSRLLSDRFSAERPKGSFSTLEIQRTEQGDSAMYLCASSFGGEGDTQYFGPGTRLTVL.

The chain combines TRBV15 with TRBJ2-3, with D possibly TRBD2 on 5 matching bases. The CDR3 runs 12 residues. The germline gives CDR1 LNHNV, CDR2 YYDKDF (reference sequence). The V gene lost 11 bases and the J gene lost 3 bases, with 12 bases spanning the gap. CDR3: CAVMRATDTQYF. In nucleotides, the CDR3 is TGTGCCGTGATGCGGGCGACAGATACGCAGTATTTT.

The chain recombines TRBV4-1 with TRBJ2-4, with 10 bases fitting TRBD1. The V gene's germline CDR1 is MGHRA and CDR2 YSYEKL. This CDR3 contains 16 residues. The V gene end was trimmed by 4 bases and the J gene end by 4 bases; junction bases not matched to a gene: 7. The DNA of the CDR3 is TGCGCCAGCAGCCCGACAGGGGGCGACGTTAAAAACATTCAGTACTTC. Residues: CASSPTGGDVKNIQYF.

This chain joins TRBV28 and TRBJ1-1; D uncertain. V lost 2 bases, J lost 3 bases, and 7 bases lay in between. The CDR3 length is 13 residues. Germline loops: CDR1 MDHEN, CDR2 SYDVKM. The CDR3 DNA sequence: TGTGCCAGCAGTTTAATCGCGGACACTGAAGCTTTCTTT. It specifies CASSLIADTEAFF. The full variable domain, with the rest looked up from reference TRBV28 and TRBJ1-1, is DVKVTQSSRYLVKRTGEKVFLECVQDMDHENMFWYRQDPGLGLRLIYFSYDVKMKEKGDIPEGYSVSREKKERFSLILESASTNQTSMYLCASSLIADTEAFFGQGTRLTVV.

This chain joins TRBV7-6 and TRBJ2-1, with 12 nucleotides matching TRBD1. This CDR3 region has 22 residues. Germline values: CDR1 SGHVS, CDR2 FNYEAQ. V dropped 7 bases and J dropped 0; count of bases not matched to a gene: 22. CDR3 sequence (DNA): TGTGCCAGCACCCGAGGTCTCGACGGGACAGGGGGCCCTCTAAGCTCCTACAATGAGCAGTTCTTC. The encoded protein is CASTRGLDGTGGPLSSYNEQFF.

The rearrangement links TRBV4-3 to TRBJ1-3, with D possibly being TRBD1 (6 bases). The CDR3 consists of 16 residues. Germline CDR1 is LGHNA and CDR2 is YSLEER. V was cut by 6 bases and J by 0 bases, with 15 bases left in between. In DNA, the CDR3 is TGCGCCAGCAGTCGGTTCAGGGGATTCTCTGGAAACACCATATATTTT. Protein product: CASSRFRGFSGNTIYF.

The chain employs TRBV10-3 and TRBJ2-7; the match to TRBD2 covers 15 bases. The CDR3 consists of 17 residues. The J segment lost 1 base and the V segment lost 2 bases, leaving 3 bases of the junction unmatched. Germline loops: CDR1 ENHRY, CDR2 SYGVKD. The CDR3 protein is CAISEPGLAGGSYEQYF. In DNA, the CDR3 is TGTGCCATCAGTGAGCCAGGACTAGCGGGGGGGTCCTACGAGCAGTACTTC.

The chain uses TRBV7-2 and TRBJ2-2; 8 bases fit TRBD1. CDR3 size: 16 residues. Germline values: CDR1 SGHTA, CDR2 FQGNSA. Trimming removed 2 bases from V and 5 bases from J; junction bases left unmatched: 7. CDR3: CASSLSWTGITGELFF. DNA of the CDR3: TGTGCCAGCAGCTTATCGTGGACAGGGATAACCGGGGAGCTGTTTTTT.

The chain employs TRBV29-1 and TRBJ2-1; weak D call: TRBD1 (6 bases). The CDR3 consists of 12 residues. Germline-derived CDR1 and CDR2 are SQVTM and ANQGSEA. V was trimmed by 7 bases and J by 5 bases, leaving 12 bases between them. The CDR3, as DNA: TGCAGCGACAGGGTGATAAACAATGAGCAGTTCTTC. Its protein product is CSDRVINNEQFF.

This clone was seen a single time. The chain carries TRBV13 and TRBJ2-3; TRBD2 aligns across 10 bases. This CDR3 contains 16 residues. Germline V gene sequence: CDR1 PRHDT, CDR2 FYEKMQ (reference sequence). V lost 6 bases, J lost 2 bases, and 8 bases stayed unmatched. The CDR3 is CASSSLGLAVTDTQYF. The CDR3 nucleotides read TGTGCCAGCAGTTCCCTCGGACTAGCGGTCACAGATACGCAGTATTTT.

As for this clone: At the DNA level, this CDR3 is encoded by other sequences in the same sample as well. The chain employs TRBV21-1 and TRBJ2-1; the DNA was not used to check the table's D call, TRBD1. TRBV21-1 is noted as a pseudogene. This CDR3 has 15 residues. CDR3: CASSKRDNSYNEQFF. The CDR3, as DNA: TGTGCCAGCAGCAAAAGGGACAACTCCTACAATGAGCAGTTCTTC.